A selection of T cell receptor beta chains follows, all from one sample in a study of cytomegalovirus exposure and HLA in healthy donors. Clones were sequenced by immunoSEQ multiplex PCR, and TCRdb holds only the in-frame ones, with some missing. Altogether fewer than 250,000 clones are present, roughly 80% being singletons, with the ten largest covering approximately 5.7%. The sequencing input was PBMCs. Source of these receptors: a man between 35 and 55 years old in good health and CMV-seropositive. Each CDR3 is given with its conserved first and last residue. Fields, in order: V gene, CDR3 protein.

TRBV6-6 CASRREETQYF
TRBV5-1 CASSLIAGGRGTGELFF
TRBV29-1 CSAGQGNEKLFF
TRBV4-1 CASSQDRALAGRTDTQYF
TRBV5-4 CASSSLAGGPGEQFF
TRBV5-1 CASSPGHVGEKLFF
TRBV30 CAWSGASGSSGELFF
TRBV9 CASSREGLAPSEQFF
TRBV12-5 CASGLVLAGGETQYF
TRBV10-1 CASSGQGLDEQFF
TRBV7-9 CASSSLTGLNTEAFF
TRBV30 CAWLTNEEKLFF
TRBV9 CASSVEASGSAHNEQFF
TRBV7-9 CASSKDSPSTNEKLFF
TRBV7-2 CASSQRTGGDYGYTF
TRBV10-1 CASSDAGESTDTQYF
TRBV27 CASSPGTSVYNEQFF
TRBV5-4 CASSLSGRADTQYF
TRBV4-1 CASSQVGQYNSPLHF
TRBV27 CASRALQVNTEAFF
TRBV5-1 CASSDPGANRGYTF
TRBV19 CASRLQGAGNQPQHF
TRBV10-1 CASRRTRSFQEQYF
TRBV7-6 CASSLWEGRVSSYNEQFF